The present TCR beta chain was sequenced within a study of shared clonotypes between healthy human individuals. About the research overall: Samples came from a couple of female and a few male donors aged 18 to 49.

The count of this clone is one. The antigen is unknown. Study-level results: The naive CD4 repertoires of a handful of donors were compared, and around 5% of clonotypes were shared.

All of the donors resided in Nashville, Tennessee, and each was a Caucasian adult. Genomic DNA belonging to each subset was distributed in equal measure over several immunoSEQ plates. Profiling relied on immunoSEQ multiplex PCR, and the TCRdb table lists in-frame clones only, not all of them. The table records some 2.1 million clones, roughly 94% of them present only once. V was pared by 7 bases and J by 8 bases, with 7 bases of the junction left unmatched. Germline lookup yields CDR1 SNHLY and CDR2 FYNNEI. The CDR3 is 13 amino acids. Specimen: naive CD4+ T cells sorted from blood. Described subset: CD45RA+ positively selected. The J gene is TRBJ2-1, the V gene TRBV2, with 8 nucleotides matching TRBD2. The clonotype comes from a man aged 18 to 29 in good health. In nucleotides, the CDR3 is TGTGCCAGCACCGGCGGGAGGATGGATGAGCAGTTCTTC. It encodes CASTGGRMDEQFF.